This T cell receptor (beta chain) was captured in a study of CD8 T cells in ankylosing spondylitis. Study-level points and caveats: Apparently characteristic of ankylosing spondylitis blood was a TCR beta motif (eight highly homologous variants).

The CDR3 consists of 16 residues. Germline CDR1 and CDR2: SGHRS and YFSETQ. J gave up 8 bases and V 3 bases, and 13 bases lay outside the gene matches. This clonotype was seen more than once but under ten times. Its antigen is unknown. Each CDR3 protein is one row after TCRdb ran MiXCR on the 5' RACE reads. The sample includes tens of thousands of distinct CDR3 sequences, 7.9% of them seen just once. The sequence was obtained from a male donor with ankylosing spondylitis or in good health (not recorded which). The J gene is TRBJ1-4, the V gene TRBV5-1, with 7 bases fitting TRBD1. Sequencing was done on a sample of blood. CDR3 protein: CASSSLKGQDKEKLFF. In nucleotides, the CDR3 is TGCGCCAGCAGCTCCCTCAAAGGACAGGATAAGGAAAAACTGTTTTTT.